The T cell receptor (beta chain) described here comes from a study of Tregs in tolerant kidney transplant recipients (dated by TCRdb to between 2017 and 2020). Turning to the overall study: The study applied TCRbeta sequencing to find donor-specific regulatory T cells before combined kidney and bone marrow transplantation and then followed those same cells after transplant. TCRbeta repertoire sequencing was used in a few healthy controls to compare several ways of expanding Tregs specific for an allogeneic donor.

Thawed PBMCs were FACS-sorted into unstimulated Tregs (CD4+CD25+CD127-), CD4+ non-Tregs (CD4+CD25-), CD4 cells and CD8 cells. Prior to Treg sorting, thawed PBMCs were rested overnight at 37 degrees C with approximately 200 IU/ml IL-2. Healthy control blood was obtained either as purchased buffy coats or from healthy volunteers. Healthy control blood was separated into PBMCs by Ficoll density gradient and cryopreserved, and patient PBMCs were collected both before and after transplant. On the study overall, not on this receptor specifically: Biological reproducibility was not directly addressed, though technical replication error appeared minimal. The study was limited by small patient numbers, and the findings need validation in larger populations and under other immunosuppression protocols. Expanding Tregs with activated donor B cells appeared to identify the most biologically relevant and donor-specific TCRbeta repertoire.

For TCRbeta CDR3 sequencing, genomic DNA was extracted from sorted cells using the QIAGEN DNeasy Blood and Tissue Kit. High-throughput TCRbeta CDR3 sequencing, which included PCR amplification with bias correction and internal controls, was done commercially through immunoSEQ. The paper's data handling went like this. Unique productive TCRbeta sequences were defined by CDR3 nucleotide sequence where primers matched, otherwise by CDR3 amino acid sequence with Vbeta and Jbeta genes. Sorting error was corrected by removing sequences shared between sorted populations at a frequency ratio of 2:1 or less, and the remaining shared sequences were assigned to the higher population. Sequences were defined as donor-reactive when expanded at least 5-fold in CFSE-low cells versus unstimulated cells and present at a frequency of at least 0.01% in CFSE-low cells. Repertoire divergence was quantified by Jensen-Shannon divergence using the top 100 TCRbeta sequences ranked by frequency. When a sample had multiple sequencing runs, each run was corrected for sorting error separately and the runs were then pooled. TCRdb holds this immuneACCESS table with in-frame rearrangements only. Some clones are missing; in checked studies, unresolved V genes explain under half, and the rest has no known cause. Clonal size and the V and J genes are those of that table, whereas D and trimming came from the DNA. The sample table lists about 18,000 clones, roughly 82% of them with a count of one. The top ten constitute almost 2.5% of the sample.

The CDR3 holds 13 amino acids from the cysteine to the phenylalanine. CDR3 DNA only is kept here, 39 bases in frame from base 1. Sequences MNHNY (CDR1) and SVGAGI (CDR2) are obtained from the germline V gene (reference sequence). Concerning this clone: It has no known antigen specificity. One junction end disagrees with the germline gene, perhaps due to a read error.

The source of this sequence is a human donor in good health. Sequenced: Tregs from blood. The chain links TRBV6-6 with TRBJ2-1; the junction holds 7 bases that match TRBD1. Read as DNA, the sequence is TGTGCCAGCATCCGCGACCTCGAGGGGGCTCAGGTCTTC. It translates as CASIRDLEGAQVF.